This T cell receptor (beta chain) was sequenced for a study of monozygotic twins with inflammatory bowel disease. Study-wide results and limits: Twins classed as concordant or discordant showed no difference in repertoire similarity, possibly from limited power. Results did not support any single strong IBD-associated signal or clonotype.

Germline-derived CDR1 and CDR2 are LGHDT and YNNKEL (reference sequence). This CDR3 has 13 amino acids. A 6-nucleotide sample barcode was carried by the UMIs, which template switching added. No DNA is given; TCRdb re-called the 5' RACE reads and lists each CDR3 protein once. In total, the table holds some 160,000 distinct CDR3 sequences. Points on this clonotype: What it recognizes is unknown.

This clonotype originated in a human donor with ulcerative colitis or Crohn's disease, or a healthy co-twin of an affected twin (not recorded which). The chain employs TRBV3-1 and TRBJ2-7; with no DNA, the TCRdb D assignment of TRBD1 cannot be verified. The source material was blood. CDR3 protein: CASRGDQPYEQYF.